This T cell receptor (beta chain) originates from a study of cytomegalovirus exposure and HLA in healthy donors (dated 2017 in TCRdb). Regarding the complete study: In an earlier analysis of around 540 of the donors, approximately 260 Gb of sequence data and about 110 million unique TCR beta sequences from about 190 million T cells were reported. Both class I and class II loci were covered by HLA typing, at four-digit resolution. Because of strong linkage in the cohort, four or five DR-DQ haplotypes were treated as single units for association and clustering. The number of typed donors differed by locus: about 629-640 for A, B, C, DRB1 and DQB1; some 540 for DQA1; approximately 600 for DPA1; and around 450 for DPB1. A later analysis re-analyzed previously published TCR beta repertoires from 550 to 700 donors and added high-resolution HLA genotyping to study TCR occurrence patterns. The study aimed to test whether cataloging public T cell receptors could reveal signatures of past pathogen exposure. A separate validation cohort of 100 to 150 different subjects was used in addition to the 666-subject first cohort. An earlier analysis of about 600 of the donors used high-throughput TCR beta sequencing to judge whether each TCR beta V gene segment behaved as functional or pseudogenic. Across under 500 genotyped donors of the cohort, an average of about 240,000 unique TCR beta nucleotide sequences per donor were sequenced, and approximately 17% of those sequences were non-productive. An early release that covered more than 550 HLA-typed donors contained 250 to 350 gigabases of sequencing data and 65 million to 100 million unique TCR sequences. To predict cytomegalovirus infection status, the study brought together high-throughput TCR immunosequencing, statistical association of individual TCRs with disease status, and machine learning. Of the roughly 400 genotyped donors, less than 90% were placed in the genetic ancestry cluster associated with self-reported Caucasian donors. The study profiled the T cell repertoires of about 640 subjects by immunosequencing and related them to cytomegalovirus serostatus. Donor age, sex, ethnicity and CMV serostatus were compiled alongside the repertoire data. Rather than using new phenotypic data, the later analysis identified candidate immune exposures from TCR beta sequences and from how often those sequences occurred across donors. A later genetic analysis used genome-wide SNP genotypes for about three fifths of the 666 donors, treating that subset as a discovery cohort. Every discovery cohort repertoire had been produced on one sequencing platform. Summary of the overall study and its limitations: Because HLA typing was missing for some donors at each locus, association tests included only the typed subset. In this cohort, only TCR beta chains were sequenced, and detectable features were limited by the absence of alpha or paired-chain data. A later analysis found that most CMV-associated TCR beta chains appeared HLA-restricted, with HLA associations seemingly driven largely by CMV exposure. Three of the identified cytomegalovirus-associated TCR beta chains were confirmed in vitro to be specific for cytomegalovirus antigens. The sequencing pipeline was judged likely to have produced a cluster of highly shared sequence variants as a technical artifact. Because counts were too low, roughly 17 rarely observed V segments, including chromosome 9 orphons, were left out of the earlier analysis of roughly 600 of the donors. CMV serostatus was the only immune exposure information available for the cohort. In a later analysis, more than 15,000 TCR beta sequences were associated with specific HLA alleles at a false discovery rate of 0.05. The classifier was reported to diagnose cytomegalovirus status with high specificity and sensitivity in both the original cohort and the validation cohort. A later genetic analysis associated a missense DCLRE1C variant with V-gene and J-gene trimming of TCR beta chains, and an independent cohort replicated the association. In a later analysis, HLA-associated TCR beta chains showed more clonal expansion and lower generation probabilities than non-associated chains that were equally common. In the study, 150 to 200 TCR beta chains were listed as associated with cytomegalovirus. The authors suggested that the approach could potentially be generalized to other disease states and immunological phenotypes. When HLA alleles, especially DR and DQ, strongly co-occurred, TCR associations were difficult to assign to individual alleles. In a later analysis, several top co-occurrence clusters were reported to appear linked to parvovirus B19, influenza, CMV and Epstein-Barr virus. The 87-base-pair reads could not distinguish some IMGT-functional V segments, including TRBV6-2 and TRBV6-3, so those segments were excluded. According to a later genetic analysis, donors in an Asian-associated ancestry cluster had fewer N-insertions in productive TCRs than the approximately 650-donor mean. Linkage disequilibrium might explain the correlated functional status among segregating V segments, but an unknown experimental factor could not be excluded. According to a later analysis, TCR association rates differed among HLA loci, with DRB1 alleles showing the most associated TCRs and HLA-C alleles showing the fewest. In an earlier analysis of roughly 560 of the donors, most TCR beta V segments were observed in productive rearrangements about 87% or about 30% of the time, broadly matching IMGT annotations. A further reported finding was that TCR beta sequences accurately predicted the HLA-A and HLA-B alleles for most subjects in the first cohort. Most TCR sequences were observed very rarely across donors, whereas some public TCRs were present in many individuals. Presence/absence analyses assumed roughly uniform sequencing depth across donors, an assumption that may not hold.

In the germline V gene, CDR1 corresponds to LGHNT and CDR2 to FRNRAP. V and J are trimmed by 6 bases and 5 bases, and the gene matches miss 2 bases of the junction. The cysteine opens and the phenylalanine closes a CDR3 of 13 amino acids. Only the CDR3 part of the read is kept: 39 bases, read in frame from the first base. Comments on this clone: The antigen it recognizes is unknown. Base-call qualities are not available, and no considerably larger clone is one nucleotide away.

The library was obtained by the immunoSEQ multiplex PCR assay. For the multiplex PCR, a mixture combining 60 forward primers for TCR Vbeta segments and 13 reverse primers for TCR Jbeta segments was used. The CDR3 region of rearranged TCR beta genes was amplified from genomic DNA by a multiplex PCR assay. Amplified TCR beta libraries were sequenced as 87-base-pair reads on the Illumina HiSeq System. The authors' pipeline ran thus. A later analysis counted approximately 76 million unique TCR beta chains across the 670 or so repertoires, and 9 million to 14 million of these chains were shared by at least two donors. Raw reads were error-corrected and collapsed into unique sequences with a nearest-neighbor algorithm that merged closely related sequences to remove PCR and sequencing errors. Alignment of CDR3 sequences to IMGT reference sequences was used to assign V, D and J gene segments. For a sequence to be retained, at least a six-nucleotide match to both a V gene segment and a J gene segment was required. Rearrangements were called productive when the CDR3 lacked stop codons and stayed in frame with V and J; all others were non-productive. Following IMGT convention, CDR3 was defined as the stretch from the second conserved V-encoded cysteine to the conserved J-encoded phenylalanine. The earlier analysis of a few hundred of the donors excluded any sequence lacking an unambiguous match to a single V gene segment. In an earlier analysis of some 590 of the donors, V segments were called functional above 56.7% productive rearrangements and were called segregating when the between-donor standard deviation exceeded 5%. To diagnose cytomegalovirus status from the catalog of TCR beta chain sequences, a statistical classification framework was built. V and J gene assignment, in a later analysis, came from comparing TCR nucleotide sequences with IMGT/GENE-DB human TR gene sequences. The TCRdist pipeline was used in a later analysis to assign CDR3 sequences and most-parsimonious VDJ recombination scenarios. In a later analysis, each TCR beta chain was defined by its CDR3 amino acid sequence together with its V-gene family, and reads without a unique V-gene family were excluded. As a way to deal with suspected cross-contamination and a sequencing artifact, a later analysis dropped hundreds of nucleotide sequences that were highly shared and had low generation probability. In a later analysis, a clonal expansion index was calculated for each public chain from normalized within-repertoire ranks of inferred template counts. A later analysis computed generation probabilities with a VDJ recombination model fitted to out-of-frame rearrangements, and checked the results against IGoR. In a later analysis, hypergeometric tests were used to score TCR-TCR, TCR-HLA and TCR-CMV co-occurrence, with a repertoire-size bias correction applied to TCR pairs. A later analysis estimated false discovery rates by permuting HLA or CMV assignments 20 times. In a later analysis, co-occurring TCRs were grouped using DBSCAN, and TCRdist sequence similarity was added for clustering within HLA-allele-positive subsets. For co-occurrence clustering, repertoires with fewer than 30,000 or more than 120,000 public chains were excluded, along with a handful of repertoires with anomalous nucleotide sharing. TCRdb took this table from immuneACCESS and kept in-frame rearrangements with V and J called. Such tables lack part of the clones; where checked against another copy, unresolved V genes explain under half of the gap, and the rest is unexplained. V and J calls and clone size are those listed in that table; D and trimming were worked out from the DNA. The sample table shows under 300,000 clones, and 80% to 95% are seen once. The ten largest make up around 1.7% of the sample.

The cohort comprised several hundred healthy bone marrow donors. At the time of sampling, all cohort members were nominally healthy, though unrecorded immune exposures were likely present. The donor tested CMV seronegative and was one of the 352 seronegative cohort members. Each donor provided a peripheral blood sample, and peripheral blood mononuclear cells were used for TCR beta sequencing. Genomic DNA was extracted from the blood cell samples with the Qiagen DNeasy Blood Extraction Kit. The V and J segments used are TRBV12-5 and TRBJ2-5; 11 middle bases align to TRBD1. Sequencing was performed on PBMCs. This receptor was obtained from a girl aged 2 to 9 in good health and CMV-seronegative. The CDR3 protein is CASGRDRGETQYF. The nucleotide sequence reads TGTGCTAGTGGCCGGGACAGGGGGGAGACCCAGTACTTC.